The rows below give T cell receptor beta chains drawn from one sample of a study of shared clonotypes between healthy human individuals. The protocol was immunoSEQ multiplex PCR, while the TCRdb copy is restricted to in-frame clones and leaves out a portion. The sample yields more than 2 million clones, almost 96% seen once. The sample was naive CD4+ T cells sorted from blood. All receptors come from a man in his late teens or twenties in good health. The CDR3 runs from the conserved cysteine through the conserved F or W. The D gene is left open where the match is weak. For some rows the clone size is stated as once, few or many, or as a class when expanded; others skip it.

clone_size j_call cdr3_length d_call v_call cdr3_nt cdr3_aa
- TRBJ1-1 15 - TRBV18 TGTGCCAGCTCACCACCGAAGAGTTTGAACACTGAAGCTTTCTTT CASSPPKSLNTEAFF
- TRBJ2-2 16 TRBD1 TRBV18 TGTGCCAGCTCACCTGGACAGGGTGGTTTCACCGGGGAGCTGTTTTTT CASSPGQGGFTGELFF
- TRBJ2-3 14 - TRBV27 TGTGCCAGCAGTTTAAGGCAGTCCGCAGATACGCAGTATTTT CASSLRQSADTQYF
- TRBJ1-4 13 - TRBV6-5 TGTGCCAGCAGCAGGAGTCATAATGAAAAACTGTTTTTT CASSRSHNEKLFF
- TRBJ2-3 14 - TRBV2 TGTGCCACCTCATGGCAGGGGAGCACAGATACGCAGTATTTT CATSWQGSTDTQYF
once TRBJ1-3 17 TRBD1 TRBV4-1 TGCGCCAGCAGCCGATCAGGGGGCTCTGACTCTGGAAACACCATATATTTT CASSRSGGSDSGNTIYF
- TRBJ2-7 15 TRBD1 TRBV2 TGTGCCAGCAGTGAGGCAGGGGGCGTTTTTCGGGAGCAGTACTTC CASSEAGGVFREQYF
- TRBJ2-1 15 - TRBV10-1 TGCGCCAGCAGTGAAAACTCCGGATCCTACAATGAGCAGTTCTTC CASSENSGSYNEQFF
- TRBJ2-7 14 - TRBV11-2 TGTGCCAGCAGCTTAGATGCCCCCCTCTACGAGCAGTACTTC CASSLDAPLYEQYF
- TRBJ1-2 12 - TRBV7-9 TGTGCCAGCAGCTTAGACGGGTATGGCTACACCTTC CASSLDGYGYTF
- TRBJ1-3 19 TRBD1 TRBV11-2 TGTGCCAGCAGCTCCTTCGTGCACCGGGACAGGGGGCCGGGAAACACCATATATTTT CASSSFVHRDRGPGNTIYF
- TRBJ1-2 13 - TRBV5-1 TGCGCCAGCGGGGACCTAGGGCCCGATGGCTACACCTTC CASGDLGPDGYTF
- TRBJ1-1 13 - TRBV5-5 TGTGCCAGCAGCGCCGGGACAATCCCAGAAGCTTTCTTT CASSAGTIPEAFF
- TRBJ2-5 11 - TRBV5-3 TGTGCCAGAATGAAGGGCCGCTACAACGACTTC CARMKGRYNDF
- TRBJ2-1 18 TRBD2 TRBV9 TGTGCCAGCAGCGTAGGAGGGCGGGAGGGCCGTCCTGCCAATGAGCAGTTCTTC CASSVGGREGRPANEQFF
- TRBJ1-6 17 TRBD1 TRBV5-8 TGTGCCAGCAGCTTGGCGATAAGGACAGGTCGTTATTCACCCCTCCACTTT CASSLAIRTGRYSPLHF
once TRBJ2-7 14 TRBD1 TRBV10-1 TGCGCCAGCAGTACGGACAGGAGAAACTACGAGCAGTACTTC CASSTDRRNYEQYF
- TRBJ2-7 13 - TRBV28 TGTGCCAGCAGTTTCTCAGGAACCTACGAGCAGTACTTC CASSFSGTYEQYF
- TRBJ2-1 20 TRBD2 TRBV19 TGTGCCAGTAGTACCCTTGTGGGGATTGCTAGCGGCGTTGGGAATAATGAGCAGTTCTTC CASSTLVGIASGVGNNEQFF
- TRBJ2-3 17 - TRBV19 TGTGCCAGTAGTATAGGTCGCGACACTCCCCGCACAGATACGCAGTATTTT CASSIGRDTPRTDTQYF
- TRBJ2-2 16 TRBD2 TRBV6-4 TGTGCCAGCAGTGACAGACCGGGACTAGTCCCCGGGGAGCTGTTTTTT CASSDRPGLVPGELFF
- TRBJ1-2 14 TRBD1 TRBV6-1 TGTGCCAGCAGTGCCAGGACAGGGGGAAATGGCTACACCTTC CASSARTGGNGYTF
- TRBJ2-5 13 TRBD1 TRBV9 TGTGCCAGCAGTTCCAGGGGGCAAGAGACCCAGTACTTC CASSSRGQETQYF
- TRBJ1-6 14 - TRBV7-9 TGTGCCAGCAGCCCCGGCGAGCAAAATTCACCCCTCCACTTT CASSPGEQNSPLHF
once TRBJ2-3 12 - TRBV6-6 TGTGCCAGCGCTGGGGACACAGATACGCAGTATTTT CASAGDTDTQYF
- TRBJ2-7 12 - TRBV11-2 TGTGCCAGCAGCTCACAGGGTGTCGAGCAGTACTTC CASSSQGVEQYF
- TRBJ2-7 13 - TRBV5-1 TGCGCCAGCAGCCCCGGACAGATCTACGAGCAGTACTTC CASSPGQIYEQYF
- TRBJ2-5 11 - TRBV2 TGTGCCAGCAGTCTGGAGGAGACCCAGTACTTC CASSLEETQYF
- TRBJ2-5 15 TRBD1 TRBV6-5 TGTGCCAGCAAACAAGGACAGGGGGTACTTGAGACCCAGTACTTC CASKQGQGVLETQYF